The entry below describes one T cell receptor (beta chain). The target antigen is unknown. This sample is part of a study of cytomegalovirus exposure and HLA in healthy donors. PCR used 60 Vbeta primers and 13 Jbeta primers. Profiled with immunoSEQ multiplex PCR; TCRdb holds only in-frame clones, not every one. The sample records around 120,000 clones, roughly 80% being singletons. Study results and caveats: Most TCR sequences were uncommon, yet certain public TCRs appeared in many donors.

CDR1 and CDR2 from the germline V gene are LNHDA and SQIVND (reference sequence). V gave up 3 bases and J gave up 0 bases, with 10 bases separating them. The CDR3 totals 15 residues. The clonotype comes from a man in his fifties or sixties in good health and CMV-seropositive. The chain is built from TRBV19 and TRBJ2-3; D not resolved. The specimen sequenced was PBMCs. Here the CDR3 reads CASSIDGASTDTQYF. The CDR3, as DNA: TGTGCCAGTAGTATCGACGGAGCTAGCACAGATACGCAGTATTTT.